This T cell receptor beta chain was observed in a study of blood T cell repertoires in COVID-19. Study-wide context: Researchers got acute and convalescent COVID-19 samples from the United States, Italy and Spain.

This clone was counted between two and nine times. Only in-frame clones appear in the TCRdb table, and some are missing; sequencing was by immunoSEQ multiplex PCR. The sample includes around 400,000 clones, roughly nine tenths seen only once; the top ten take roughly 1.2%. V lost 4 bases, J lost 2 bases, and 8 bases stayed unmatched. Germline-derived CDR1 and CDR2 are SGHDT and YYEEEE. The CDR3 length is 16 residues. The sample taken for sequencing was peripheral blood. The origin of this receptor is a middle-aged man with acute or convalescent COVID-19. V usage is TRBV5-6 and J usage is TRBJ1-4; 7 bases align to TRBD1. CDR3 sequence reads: CASSPNPGQTNEKLFF. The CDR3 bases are TGTGCCAGCAGCCCGAACCCGGGACAGACTAATGAAAAACTGTTTTTT.